This T cell receptor beta chain was recovered during a study of blood T cells in healthy people across ages (dated by TCRdb to between 2014 and 2017). In terms of the full investigation: In model experiments, roughly one uniquely barcoded TCR beta cDNA molecule per two T cells was captured by template switching. To track age-related changes in TCR beta repertoire diversity, the study relied on deep sequencing normalized with unique cDNA molecular identifiers. The donors were divided into four age groups: young (average around 17 years), middle-aged (about 39), aged (about 62) and long-lived (about 84). To avoid experimental bias, donors of different ages were spread randomly across the sequencing lanes. Two additional independent replicas of 1 million unique cDNA reads from the same blood draw were analyzed for two donors (one aged 18 to 30 and one aged 80 or older). Study-wide findings and limitations: Observed TCR beta diversity correlated strongly with the percentage of naive T cells measured by flow cytometry. Compared with the aged group, the long-lived group had more naive CD4+ T cells, fewer expanded clones and increased TCR diversity, suggesting age selection. Estimates of total diversity from one million sequenced T cells were regarded as lower bounds and underestimates. As age increased, observed TCR beta diversity per million T cells dropped in a roughly linear way, and a significant reduction was already evident by age roughly 40. Because profiling used bulk unsorted PBMCs, naive and antigen-experienced compartments could not be compared conclusively. The CMV infection status of donors was not known, potentially confounding age-related changes in expanded clonotypes.

This clonotype was detected a few times. No cognate antigen has been identified for it. No clone much larger than this one lies a single base away; base qualities are absent. The approximately 41 donors, aged about 6 to 95 years, were systemically healthy Caucasian individuals from Russia. Each donor gave about 9.2 milliliters of peripheral blood, drawn into EDTA-treated Vacutainer tubes. Ficoll-Paque density-gradient centrifugation was used to isolate PBMCs, with at least 6.5 million per sample. Trizol reagent was used to extract total RNA from the PBMCs, yielding at least 5.5 micrograms per sample. For every donor, flow cytometry on a PBMC aliquot measured the percentage of naive CD45RAhigh/CD27high T cells. Receptor libraries were prepared by 5' RACE. Sequencing took place on an Illumina HiSeq 2500. A second roughly 6 to 12 cycle PCR used a sample-barcoded 5' primer and a J-beta primer mix. A unique molecular identifier was introduced onto each TCR beta cDNA molecule by a template-switch 5' adaptor carrying 12 random nucleotides. Each sample yielded at least 3 million CDR3-containing paired-end reads. All of the RNA was converted into first-strand cDNA using the Mint cDNA synthesis kit, with a TRBC-specific oligonucleotide serving as the primer. Following uracil-DNA glycosylase treatment, a first 18-cycle PCR with universal primers M1SS and BC2_uni_R was performed on all cDNA. The paper's data handling went like this. Normalization of each sample was performed by random selection of 1 million high-quality reads, each carrying a distinct molecular identifier. Reads with shared molecular identifiers were discarded instead of being binned into consensus sequences. MiTCR, with a Q25 quality threshold and the strictest error-elimination algorithm, was used for CDR3 identification, clonotype clustering and error correction. A nonparametric unseen species model with Euler transformation was used to estimate lower-bound total TCR beta diversity. TCRdb ran its own pipeline on the public reads, namely fastp trimming at Q25 and MiXCR clone calling, and kept in-frame beta chains. Each CDR3 protein appears once, grouped with its most common genes and DNA. None of the V and J calls come from the authors' own analysis; TCRdb made them. The sample profile shows about 830,000 distinct CDR3 sequences; 62% of them were found once. The leading ten clones occupy roughly 25% of the sample.

Sequenced sample: blood. This receptor was obtained from a man aged 25-45 years in good health.

The CDR3 region: CSARGATGGDYGYTF. The bases are TGCAGTGCTAGAGGGGCGACAGGGGGCGACTATGGCTACACCTTC. This chain joins TRBV20-1 to TRBJ1-2; 10 middle bases align to TRBD1. The CDR3, cysteine through phenylalanine, is 15 amino acids long. Of all the DNA, just the CDR3 is kept, 45 bases in frame from base 1. CDR1 DFQATT and CDR2 SNEGSKA were looked up in the germline V gene (reference sequence). V is trimmed back by 1 base and J by 3 bases, and the junction contains 5 bases that no gene match accounts for.